The source of this TCR beta chain is a study of early T cells in non-severe SARS-CoV-2 infection. On the study more broadly: The sequenced material was bulk RNA from unsorted whole blood, and its chains were unpaired. Regarding the study as a whole: Using VDJdb, the matching emphasized anti-spike CD8 responses while missing private and CD4 specificities.

Unique molecular identifiers (one per individual cDNA molecule) were attached. MiXCR, applied by TCRdb to the 5' RACE reads, yields one record per CDR3 protein. Seen here are about 40,000 distinct CDR3 sequences, 5% to 6.5% observed once, and the top ten hold 20% to 30%. This clonotype was detected ten times or more. Its antigen is undetermined. What was sequenced was whole blood. The receptor's source is an adult who was a healthcare worker with PCR-confirmed SARS-CoV-2 infection or an uninfected control (not recorded which).

The chain's CDR3 is CSARAEQYF. CDR3 bases: TGCAGTGCTAGGGCCGAGCAGTACTTC. The genes are TRBV20-1 and TRBJ2-7; D is ambiguous. The length of the CDR3 is 9 residues. Trimming left V 3 bases short and J 6 bases short, with 3 bases between. CDR1 and CDR2 (germline): DFQATT, SNEGSKA (reference sequence).